The 10 T cell receptor beta chains in this list originate from one sample, sequenced in a study of beta chain features in type 1 diabetes. cDNA synthesis used the whole RNA isolate, giving expressed TCRB sequences. TCRdb keeps only in-frame clones here, not all; method: immunoSEQ multiplex PCR. The sample consists of under 250,000 clones, approximately 14% of them appearing once. The specimen sequenced was naive CD4+ T cells from blood. The source is a woman aged 40 to 49 in good health.

The chain has TRBV28 and TRBJ2-7; 9 nucleotides align to TRBD1. CDR1 MDHEN and CDR2 SYDVKM come from the germline V gene. The CDR3 is 14 residues long. The ends lost 4 bases at V and 4 bases at J; junction bases unmatched: 5. CDR3 nucleotides: TGTGCCAGCAGTTACCCGGGACAGGGTTACGAGCAGTACTTC. Its protein product is CASSYPGQGYEQYF.

The V gene is TRBV18, the J gene TRBJ2-2, with TRBD2 matching 9 bases. Germline-derived CDR1 and CDR2 are KGHSH and LQKENI. The CDR3 runs to 16 residues. The V gene end was trimmed by 4 bases and the J gene end by 3 bases; junction bases not matched to a gene: 6. The CDR3 nucleotides are TGTGCCAGCTCACGGCTAGCGGGGACGGACACCGGGGAGCTGTTTTTT. It is translated as CASSRLAGTDTGELFF.

In nucleotides, the CDR3 is TGTGCCAGCAGCCCCCCTCGAGGACTAGGAGGTGCCGAGCAGTACTTC. Translating it yields CASSPPRGLGGAEQYF. V usage is TRBV5-4 and J usage is TRBJ2-7, with 7 positions matching TRBD2. Germline values: CDR1 SGHNT, CDR2 YYREEE (reference sequence). The CDR3 runs 16 residues. The trim removed 4 bases at V and 6 bases at J, leaving 16 bases unmatched.

V and J are TRBV5-4 and TRBJ1-2; 8 bases map to TRBD1. The CDR3 covers 15 residues. The trim removed 0 bases at V and 0 bases at J, leaving 1 base unmatched. Germline V gene lookup returns CDR1 SGHNT and CDR2 YYREEE (reference sequence). The CDR3 DNA reads TGTGCCAGCAGCTTGGGACAGGGGTCTAACTATGGCTACACCTTC. Translated, it gives CASSLGQGSNYGYTF.

The chain joins TRBV29-1 to TRBJ2-1; TRBD1 is a possible D gene (6 bases). V lost 0 bases and J 2 bases, leaving 14 bases between the germline ends. The CDR3 loop spans 16 amino acids. Germline CDR1 is SQVTM and CDR2 is ANQGSEA. CDR3 DNA sequence: TGCAGCGTTGAAGAAGGTCGCAGGGGTACCTACAATGAGCAGTTCTTC. Amino acid sequence: CSVEEGRRGTYNEQFF.

This clone turned up a few times. The chain combines TRBV2 with TRBJ2-3; 7 bases agree with TRBD1. Trimming took 11 bases from V and 1 from J; bases not matched to a gene: 3. The CDR3 consists of 12 residues. Looked up from germline, CDR1 is SNHLY and CDR2 is FYNNEI. CDR3 residues: CASGQGTDTQYF. The DNA for the CDR3 is TGTGCCTCCGGACAGGGCACAGATACGCAGTATTTT.

As to this clone: This same CDR3 is encoded by further DNA sequences in the sample. This rearrangement joins TRBV6-6 to TRBJ2-7; D may be TRBD2 (5 bases). The V end was cut by 0 bases, the J end by 6 bases, with 6 bases between. Per the germline V gene, CDR1 is MNHNY and CDR2 is SVGAGI (reference sequence). CDR3 length: 12 amino acids. The CDR3 region has the DNA TGTGCCAGCAGTTACTCTCGGGGCGAGCAGTACTTC. Its translation: CASSYSRGEQYF.

This clone was observed a few times. This chain connects TRBV18 to TRBJ2-5; the match to TRBD2 covers 10 bases. In germline, CDR1 is KGHSH, CDR2 LQKENI. The CDR3 covers 15 residues. With 5 bases clipped from V and 5 bases from J, the junction kept 8 bases outside the gene matches. The CDR3 region has the DNA TGTGCCAGCTCATTCGAGCGGGGGGGCGTGGAGACCCAGTACTTC. Its translation: CASSFERGGVETQYF. The entire variable domain, with the rest obtained from reference TRBV18 and TRBJ2-5, is as follows: NAGVMQNPRHLVRRRGQEARLRCSPMKGHSHVYWYRQLPEEGLKFMVYLQKENIIDESGMPKERFSAEFPKEGPSILRIQQVVRGDSAAYFCASSFERGGVETQYFGPGTRLLVL.

The chain has TRBV7-8 and TRBJ2-7, with 7 bases aligning to TRBD2. Trimming took 5 bases from V and 2 from J; bases not matched to a gene: 6. CDR3 length equals 14 residues. Germline assignment: CDR1 SGHVS and CDR2 FQNEAQ. The CDR3 loop reads CASSARGGAYEQYF. The CDR3 region has the DNA TGTGCCAGCAGCGCGAGGGGAGGGGCCTACGAGCAGTACTTC.

Note on this clone: At one end the junction does not follow the germline gene, possibly because of a read error. V gene TRBV7-7 combines with J gene TRBJ2-7; D is possibly TRBD1 (5 bases). Germline values: CDR1 SSHAT, CDR2 FNYEAQ (reference sequence). This CDR3 is 13 amino acids long. The CDR3 nucleotides read TGTGCTAGCAGCTTAGGGTCCCAGGGAGAGCAGTACTTC. This encodes CASSLGSQGEQYF.